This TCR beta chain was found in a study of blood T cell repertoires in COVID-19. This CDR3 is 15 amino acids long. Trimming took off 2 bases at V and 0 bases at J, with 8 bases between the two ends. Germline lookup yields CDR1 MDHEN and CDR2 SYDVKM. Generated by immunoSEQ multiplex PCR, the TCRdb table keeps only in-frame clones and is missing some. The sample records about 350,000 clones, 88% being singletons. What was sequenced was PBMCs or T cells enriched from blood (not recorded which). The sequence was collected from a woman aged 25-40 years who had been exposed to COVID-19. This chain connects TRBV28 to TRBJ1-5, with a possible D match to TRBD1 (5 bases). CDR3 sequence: CASSLGGDSNQPQHF. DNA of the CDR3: TGTGCCAGCAGTTTAGGGGGGGATAGCAATCAGCCCCAGCATTTT.